This T cell receptor (beta chain) was observed in a study of cytomegalovirus exposure and HLA in healthy donors. A note on this clone: What it recognizes is unknown.

Study-wide points: The study labeled 150 or so TCR beta chains cytomegalovirus-associated.

This table comes from immunoSEQ multiplex PCR, and its TCRdb copy is limited to in-frame clones, with some not included. The sample shows about 120,000 clones, 90% to 96% of them seen only once. CDR3 length: 15 residues. The junction had 2 bases not matched to a gene; V was cut back by 0 bases and J by 4 bases. Germline CDR1 and CDR2: LGHNA and YSLEER. The chain employs TRBV4-3 and TRBJ1-2; the match to TRBD1 covers 10 bases. Sequenced material: PBMCs. The receptor was isolated from a man in his late teens or twenties in good health and CMV-seronegative. DNA for the CDR3: TGCGCCAGCAGCCAAGACGGACAGGGGGTCTATGGCTACACCTTC. This encodes CASSQDGQGVYGYTF.